This TCR beta chain was sequenced in a study of cytomegalovirus exposure and HLA in healthy donors (dated by TCRdb to the late 2010s). With regard to the full study: An earlier analysis of roughly 610 of the donors reported 250 to 350 Gb of sequence data and 117 million unique TCR beta sequences obtained from 150 million to 200 million T cells. Genome-wide SNP genotypes for about 60% of the 666 donors were used in a later genetic analysis, which treated that subset as a discovery cohort. Five DR-DQ haplotypes were handled as single units for association and clustering because linkage in the cohort was strong. All discovery cohort repertoires had been generated using a single sequencing platform. Among approximately 370 genotyped donors of the cohort, an average of around 250,000 unique TCR beta nucleotide sequences was sequenced per donor, of which about 19% were non-productive. Besides the first cohort of more than 650 subjects, a separate validation cohort made up of 95 to 150 different subjects was used. The study was designed to test whether signatures of past pathogen exposure could be identified by cataloging public T cell receptors. Rather than using new phenotypic data, the later analysis identified candidate immune exposures from TCR beta sequences and from how often those sequences occurred across donors. Among the roughly 370 genotyped donors, more than 70% belonged to the genetic ancestry cluster associated with self-reported Caucasian donors. Using immunosequencing, the study profiled T cell repertoires from fewer than 700 subjects and related those repertoires to cytomegalovirus serostatus. An early release that covered 500 to 800 HLA-typed donors contained approximately 300 gigabases of sequencing data and tens of millions of unique TCR sequences. To predict cytomegalovirus infection status, the study brought together high-throughput TCR immunosequencing, statistical association of individual TCRs with disease status, and machine learning. Typing coverage varied by locus: roughly 620-640 donors for A, B, C, DRB1 and DQB1; more than 500 for DQA1; about 570 for DPA1; roughly 450 for DPB1. In a later analysis, previously published TCR beta repertoires from several hundred donors were re-analyzed and high-resolution HLA genotyping was added so that TCR occurrence patterns could be studied. HLA typing included class I and class II loci at four-digit resolution. In an earlier analysis of several hundred of the donors, high-throughput TCR beta sequencing was used to judge whether each TCR beta V gene segment behaved as functional or pseudogenic. Alongside the repertoire data, information on donor age, sex, ethnicity and CMV serostatus was compiled. Results the study describes overall, beyond this receptor: According to a later analysis, parvovirus B19, influenza, CMV and Epstein-Barr virus appeared linked to several top co-occurrence clusters. Because counts were too low, about 18 rarely observed V segments, including chromosome 9 orphons, were excluded from the earlier analysis of some 540 of the donors. Presence/absence analyses assumed roughly uniform sequencing depth across donors, an assumption that may not hold. In a later genetic analysis, fewer N-insertions in productive TCRs were reported among donors in an Asian-associated ancestry cluster than the approximately 710-donor mean. In a later genetic analysis, a missense DCLRE1C variant was associated with V-gene and J-gene trimming of TCR beta chains, and the association was replicated in an independent cohort. A few of the identified cytomegalovirus-associated TCR beta chains were confirmed in vitro to be specific for cytomegalovirus antigens. While some public TCRs were present in many individuals, most TCR sequences turned up only very rarely across donors. When HLA alleles, especially DR and DQ, strongly co-occurred, attributing TCR associations to individual alleles was difficult. A later analysis found that most CMV-associated TCR beta chains appeared HLA-restricted, with HLA associations seemingly driven largely by CMV exposure. A further reported finding was that TCR beta sequences accurately predicted the HLA-A and HLA-B alleles for most subjects in the first cohort. According to a later analysis, TCR association rates differed among HLA loci, with DRB1 alleles showing the most associated TCRs and HLA-C alleles showing the fewest. Linkage disequilibrium might explain the correlated functional status among segregating V segments, but an unknown experimental factor could not be excluded. In both the original and validation cohorts, the classifier was reported to diagnose cytomegalovirus status with high specificity and sensitivity. A cluster of highly shared sequence variants was judged likely to represent a technical artifact of the sequencing pipeline. In an earlier analysis of fewer than 700 of the donors, most TCR beta V segments appeared in productive rearrangements about 87% or about 30% of the time, broadly matching IMGT annotations. The only immune exposure information available for the cohort was CMV serostatus. The study gave a list of 150 to 200 TCR beta chains associated with cytomegalovirus. In a later analysis, some 17,000 TCR beta sequences were associated with specific HLA alleles at a false discovery rate of 0.05. In this cohort, only TCR beta chains were sequenced, and detectable features were limited by the absence of alpha or paired-chain data. Because HLA typing was unavailable for some donors at each locus, only the typed subset was used in association tests. A later analysis found that HLA-associated TCR beta chains were more clonally expanded and had lower generation probabilities than equally common non-associated chains. Some IMGT-functional V segments, including TRBV6-2 and TRBV6-3, could not be distinguished by the 87-base-pair reads and were therefore excluded. It was suggested by the authors that the approach could potentially be generalized to other disease states and immunological phenotypes.

CDR1 and CDR2 are read off the germline V gene as SGHTA and FQGNSA. Trimming takes 5 bases off V and 8 bases off J; junction bases not matched to a gene: 6. The CDR3 covers 13 residues, taking in both the cysteine and the phenylalanine. The only DNA kept is the CDR3, 39 bases in frame from the first base. This clone was observed a few times. Its antigen remains undetermined. No base qualities exist here, and no much larger clone lies one base off it. The library was made by the immunoSEQ multiplex PCR assay. For the multiplex PCR, a mixture combining 60 forward primers for TCR Vbeta segments and 13 reverse primers for TCR Jbeta segments was used. A multiplex PCR assay on genomic DNA amplified the CDR3 region of rearranged TCR beta genes. On the Illumina HiSeq System, the amplified TCR beta libraries were sequenced as 87-base-pair reads. From the authors' description of their analysis: A later analysis counted approximately 84 million unique TCR beta chains across the 670 or so repertoires, and approximately 11 million of these chains were shared by at least two donors. Raw reads were error-corrected and collapsed into unique sequences with a nearest-neighbor algorithm that merged closely related sequences to remove PCR and sequencing errors. V, D and J gene segments were assigned by aligning CDR3 sequences to IMGT reference sequences. For a sequence to be retained, at least a six-nucleotide match to both a V gene segment and a J gene segment was required. A rearrangement counted as productive if the CDR3 had no stop codons and remained in frame with V and J, and every other rearrangement counted as non-productive. CDR3 was defined according to IMGT convention as the region running from the second conserved V-encoded cysteine to the conserved J-encoded phenylalanine. The earlier analysis of some 550 of the donors excluded any sequence lacking an unambiguous match to a single V gene segment. An earlier analysis of around 600 of the donors classified V segments as functional when productive rearrangements were above 56.7% and as segregating when the standard deviation between donors was above 5%. A statistical classification framework was built to diagnose cytomegalovirus status from the catalog of TCR beta chain sequences. In a later analysis, V and J genes were assigned by comparing TCR nucleotide sequences against IMGT/GENE-DB human TR gene sequences. A later analysis assigned CDR3 sequences and most-parsimonious VDJ recombination scenarios with the TCRdist pipeline. In a later analysis, each TCR beta chain was defined by its CDR3 amino acid sequence together with its V-gene family, and reads without a unique V-gene family were excluded. To address suspected cross-contamination and a sequencing artifact, a later analysis removed around 590 highly shared, low-generation-probability nucleotide sequences. In a later analysis, a clonal expansion index for each public chain was calculated from normalized within-repertoire ranks of inferred template counts. In a later analysis, generation probabilities were computed with a VDJ recombination model fitted to out-of-frame rearrangements, and the resulting probabilities were checked against IGoR. In a later analysis, TCR-TCR, TCR-HLA and TCR-CMV co-occurrence was scored with hypergeometric tests, and a repertoire-size bias correction was applied to TCR pairs. To estimate false discovery rates, a later analysis permuted the HLA or CMV assignments 20 times. In a later analysis, co-occurring TCRs were grouped using DBSCAN, with TCRdist sequence similarity added in when clustering inside HLA-allele-positive subsets. Co-occurrence clustering excluded repertoires with fewer than 30,000 or more than 120,000 public chains, plus five with anomalous nucleotide sharing. What TCRdb holds here is the immuneACCESS table cut down to in-frame rearrangements. Part of the clones is not present; checked against another copy, under half of the missing clones reflect an unresolved V gene, and the others are unexplained. For V, J and clone size, that table is used; D and trimming come from the DNA. Within this sample are about 150,000 clones, with approximately 79% of them counted one time only. Roughly 4.5% of the sample belongs to the ten largest clones.

In total, 500 to 700 healthy bone marrow donors made up the cohort. Cohort members were all nominally healthy when sampled, although unrecorded immune exposures were likely present. The donor tested CMV seropositive and was one of the 289 seropositive cohort members. Each donor provided a peripheral blood sample, and peripheral blood mononuclear cells were used for TCR beta sequencing. The Qiagen DNeasy Blood Extraction Kit was used to extract genomic DNA from the blood cell samples. This TCR came from a man between 18 and 29 years old in good health and CMV-seropositive. The sequenced material came from PBMCs. The chain joins TRBV7-2 to TRBJ1-2, with 9 bases in between that match TRBD1. CDR3 sequence: CASSRGTGTGYTF. The DNA is TGTGCCAGCAGCCGAGGGACAGGGACCGGCTACACCTTC.